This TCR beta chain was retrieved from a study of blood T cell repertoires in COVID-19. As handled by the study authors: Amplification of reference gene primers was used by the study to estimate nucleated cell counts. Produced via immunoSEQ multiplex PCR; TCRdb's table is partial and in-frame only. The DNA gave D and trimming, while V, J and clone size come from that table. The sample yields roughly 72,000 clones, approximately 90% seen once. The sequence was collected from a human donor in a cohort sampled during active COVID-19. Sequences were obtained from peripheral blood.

The CDR3 sequence is CASSLAPSGSRGEQFF. The CDR3 DNA is TGTGCCAGCAGCTTAGCGCCTAGCGGGAGCCGGGGTGAGCAGTTCTTC. This chain links TRBV7-8 with TRBJ2-1, with TRBD2 matching 10 bases. The ends lost 0 bases at V and 9 bases at J; junction bases unmatched: 8. This CDR3 comprises 16 residues. Germline-derived CDR1 and CDR2 are SGHVS and FQNEAQ. The full variable domain, with the rest looked up from reference TRBV7-8 and TRBJ2-1, is GAGVSQSPRYKVAKRGQDVALRCDPISGHVSLFWYQQALGQGPEFLTYFQNEAQLDKSGLPSDRFFAERPEGSVSTLKIQRTQQEDSAVYLCASSLAPSGSRGEQFFGPGTRLTVL.